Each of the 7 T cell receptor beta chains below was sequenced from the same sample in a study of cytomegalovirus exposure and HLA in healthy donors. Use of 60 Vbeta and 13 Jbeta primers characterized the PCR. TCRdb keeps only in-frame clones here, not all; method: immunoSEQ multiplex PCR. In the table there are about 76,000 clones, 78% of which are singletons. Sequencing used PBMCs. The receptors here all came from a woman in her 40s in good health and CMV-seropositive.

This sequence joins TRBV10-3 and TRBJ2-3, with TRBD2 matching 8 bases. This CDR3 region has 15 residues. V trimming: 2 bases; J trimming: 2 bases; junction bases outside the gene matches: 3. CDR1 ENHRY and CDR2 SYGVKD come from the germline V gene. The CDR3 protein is CAISEGSGDTDTQYF. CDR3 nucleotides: TGTGCCATCAGTGAGGGTAGCGGGGACACAGATACGCAGTATTTT.

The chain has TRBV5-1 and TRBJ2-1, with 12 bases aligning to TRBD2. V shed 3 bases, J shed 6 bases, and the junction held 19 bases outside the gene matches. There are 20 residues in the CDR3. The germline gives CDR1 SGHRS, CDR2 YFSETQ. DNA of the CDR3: TGCGCCAGCAGCTCCTACCCCCCTAGCGGGGGGGCCAGGTCGGGCAATGAGCAGTTCTTC. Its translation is CASSSYPPSGGARSGNEQFF.

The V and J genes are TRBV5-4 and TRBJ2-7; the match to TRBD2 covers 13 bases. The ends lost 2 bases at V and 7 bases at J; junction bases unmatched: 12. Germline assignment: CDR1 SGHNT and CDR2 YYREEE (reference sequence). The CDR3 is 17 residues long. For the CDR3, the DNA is TGTGCCAGCAGCTTCGGGACTAGCGGGGCTCCCGTCTATGAGCAGTACTTC. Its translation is CASSFGTSGAPVYEQYF.

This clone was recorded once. CDR3 residues: CASSKEGQGGDDYGYTF. The CDR3, as DNA: TGTGCCAGCAGCAAAGAGGGACAGGGAGGCGATGACTATGGCTACACCTTC. This chain links TRBV21-1 with TRBJ1-2; no check of the table's D call, TRBD1, against the DNA was made. TRBV21-1 is an annotated pseudogene. The CDR3 runs 17 residues.

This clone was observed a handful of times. The DNA of the CDR3 is TGCGCCAGCAGCTGGGGGGACGGTAGCTCCTACGAGCAGTACTTC. Amino acid sequence: CASSWGDGSSYEQYF. This chain links TRBV5-1 with TRBJ2-7, with a possible D match to TRBD2 (6 bases). The CDR3 extends over 15 amino acids. Germline loops: CDR1 SGHRS, CDR2 YFSETQ. Trimming took off 3 bases at V and 0 bases at J, with 13 bases between the two ends.

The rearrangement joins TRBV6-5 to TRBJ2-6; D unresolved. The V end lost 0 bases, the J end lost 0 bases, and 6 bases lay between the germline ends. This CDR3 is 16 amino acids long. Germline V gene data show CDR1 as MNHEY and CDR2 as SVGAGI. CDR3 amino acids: CASSYSKSSGANVLTF. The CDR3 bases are TGTGCCAGCAGTTACTCGAAGAGCTCTGGGGCCAACGTCCTGACTTTC.

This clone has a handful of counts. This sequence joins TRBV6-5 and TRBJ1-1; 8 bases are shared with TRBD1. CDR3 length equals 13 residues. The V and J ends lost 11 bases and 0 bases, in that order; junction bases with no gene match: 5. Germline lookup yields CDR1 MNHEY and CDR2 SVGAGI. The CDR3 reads CAVGTGVNTEAFF. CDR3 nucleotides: TGTGCCGTCGGGACAGGAGTGAACACTGAAGCTTTCTTT.